Listed below are T cell receptor beta chains from one sample, sequenced in a study of post-analysis software for immune sequencing data. One entry per CDR3 protein, called by TCRdb with MiXCR from the PCR reads. The table includes 500,000 to 600,000 distinct CDR3 sequences, 40% to 50% detected once. Sequencing was carried out using blood. These receptor sequences come from a girl aged 10 to 17 with multiple sclerosis. Both conserved end residues are part of each CDR3. Fields, in order: D gene, J gene, clone size, V gene, CDR3 DNA, CDR3 protein. A D gene is named only where the DNA matches it firmly. Clone size is shown for a subset of rows, as once, few, many or a class of expanded clone.

TRBD2 TRBJ2-5 - TRBV9 TGTGCCAGCAGCGCGCAGCCGGGAGGCCCCTCAGAGACCCAGTACTTC CASSAQPGGPSETQYF
- TRBJ1-5 - TRBV9 TGTGCCAGCAGCCGCGGGGCCATGGCACCCCAGCATTTT CASSRGAMAPQHF
- TRBJ2-1 few TRBV5-1 TGCGCCAGCAGCTTAACGGGGTCGGGCAATGAGCAGTTCTTC CASSLTGSGNEQFF
- TRBJ2-7 - TRBV20-1 TGCAGTGCTACCGGGACTCCTAAAACCTACGAGCAGTACTTC CSATGTPKTYEQYF
TRBD1 TRBJ2-7 few TRBV12-3/TRBV12-4 TGTGCCAGCAGTTTAGCGCTTGACAGGGTATACGAGCAGTACTTC CASSLALDRVYEQYF
TRBD1 TRBJ1-2 - TRBV29-1 TGCAGCGTCCGGACAGGGGACTATGGCTACACCTTC CSVRTGDYGYTF
TRBD2 TRBJ2-7 - TRBV30 TGTGCCTGGGAGGAGGCTAGCGGGAGAGGGTACGAGCAGTACTTC CAWEEASGRGYEQYF
- TRBJ1-1 once TRBV5-1 TGCGCCAGCAGCTCCCGTCGCGGACAGAACACTGAGGCTTTCTTT CASSSRRGQNTEAFF
TRBD2 TRBJ2-3 many TRBV20-1 TGCAGTGCTAGCACCCCGTCAGGTAGCGGGAGAACAGATACGCAGTATTTT CSASTPSGSGRTDTQYF
- TRBJ2-7 few TRBV20-1 TGCAGTGCTAGACCCCGCCAGCGGGGGACAGGGGAGCAGTACTTC CSARPRQRGTGEQYF
- TRBJ1-1 few TRBV29-1 TGCAGCGCATCCGTGGCAGGGGCGAAGGGCACTGAAGCTTTCTTT CSASVAGAKGTEAFF
- TRBJ2-5 - TRBV4-1 TGCGCCAGCAGCCAAGTGTCGCGGGAAGAGACCCAGTACTTC CASSQVSREETQYF
- TRBJ1-6 - TRBV12-3/TRBV12-4 TGTGCCAGCAGTTTACAGCAACGCTCACCCCTCCACTTT CASSLQQRSPLHF
- TRBJ2-1 few TRBV7-2 TGTGCCAGCAGCTTAAAGGCCGCCAACAATGAGCAGTTCTTC CASSLKAANNEQFF
- TRBJ1-2 - TRBV4-1 TGCGCCAGCAGCCAAGAAGGGGCGCACTATGGCTACACCTTC CASSQEGAHYGYTF
- TRBJ2-5 few TRBV6-5 TGTGCCAGCTCCGTGCCGGCGTGGGAGACCCAGTACTTC CASSVPAWETQYF
- TRBJ2-3 many TRBV7-9 TGTGCCAGCAGCTCGGGACCAGATACGCAGTATTTT CASSSGPDTQYF
- TRBJ1-5 - TRBV5-1 TGCGCCAGCAGAAGGGGGACGGGCAATCAGCCCCAGCATTTT CASRRGTGNQPQHF
- TRBJ1-1 - TRBV10-3 TGTGCCATCAGTGAGCTGGACGAAGCTTTCTTT CAISELDEAFF
- TRBJ2-5 - TRBV6-6 TGTGCCAGCCGGGCAGGGGAAATATCTGAGCAGTACTTC CASRAGEISEQYF
TRBD1 TRBJ2-5 few TRBV4-1 TGCGCCAGCAGCCCCCAGGGGGTTTCGGGAGAGACCCAGTACTTC CASSPQGVSGETQYF
TRBD2 TRBJ2-1 few TRBV29-1 TGCAGCGTTGGACTAGCGGGGGGCGCACAGTTCTTC CSVGLAGGAQFF
TRBD1 TRBJ1-1 - TRBV5-1 TGCGCCAGCAGCCTTAAGCCGGGACAGATGAACACTGAAGCTTTCTTT CASSLKPGQMNTEAFF
- TRBJ2-7 - TRBV4-2 TGTGCCAGCAGCCAGGAACGAACAGGGCGAAGATCCTACGAGCAGTACTTC CASSQERTGRRSYEQYF